This paragraph covers one TCR beta chain sequence. Every isolated RNA sample was fully reverse transcribed, so sequencing captured expressed TCRB transcripts. Only in-frame clones appear in the TCRdb table, and some are missing; sequencing was by immunoSEQ multiplex PCR. The sample has over 500,000 clones; roughly a sixth are singletons. This entry comes from a study of beta chain features in type 1 diabetes. The CDR3 contains 14 residues. The chain couples TRBV21-1 to TRBJ2-3. TRBV21-1 is a listed pseudogene. This clonotype originated in a man aged 18 to 29 in good health. Sample: naive CD4+ T cells from blood. CDR3 amino acids: CASSKGKSGGTQYF. The CDR3, as DNA: TGTGCCAGCAGCAAAGGGAAAAGTGGGGGTACGCAGTATTTT.